This T cell receptor beta chain was recovered during a study of blood T cell repertoires in COVID-19. Looking at the study overall: Whether acute or convalescent, the COVID-19 samples came from the United States, Italy and Spain.

Authors' analysis steps: Amplifying reference gene primers gave estimates of nucleated cell counts. Clones were sequenced by immunoSEQ multiplex PCR, and TCRdb holds only the in-frame ones, with some missing. V and J calls and clone size are given by that table; D and trimming were obtained from the DNA. The sample consists of under 200,000 clones, roughly 90% of them appearing once. CDR3 length: 12 amino acids. V was cut by 8 bases and J by 12 bases, with 14 bases left in between. Germline V gene lookup returns CDR1 MDHEN and CDR2 SYDVKM. The chain carries TRBV28 and TRBJ1-6; D is perhaps TRBD1 (5 bases). The receptor was isolated from a woman aged 55-75 years who had recovered from COVID-19. The sequencing input was peripheral blood. The CDR3 protein is CASSRERGPLHF. The CDR3 DNA reads as TGTGCCAGCTCGAGAGAAAGGGGACCCCTCCACTTT. Full variable domain (missing parts from reference TRBV28 and TRBJ1-6): DVKVTQSSRYLVKRTGEKVFLECVQDMDHENMFWYRQDPGLGLRLIYFSYDVKMKEKGDIPEGYSVSREKKERFSLILESASTNQTSMYLCASSRERGPLHFGNGTRLTVT.